These 3 T cell receptor beta chains originate from one sample sequenced in a study of Tregs in tolerant kidney transplant recipients. Repertoires were generated with immunoSEQ multiplex PCR, while TCRdb's copy carries only in-frame clones and drops some. The table has under 300,000 clones, around 81% seen once. Sequencing was performed on CD4+ T cells from blood. The receptors stem from a human donor in good health.

J is TRBJ1-5 and V is TRBV6-5; 8 positions agree with TRBD1. V gave up 0 bases and J gave up 3 bases; unmatched junction bases: 4. Germline V gene lookup returns CDR1 MNHEY and CDR2 SVGAGI. This CDR3 is built from 16 residues. In DNA form, the CDR3 reads TGTGCCAGCAGTTACTCCCCGGACAGGGACAATCAGCCCCAGCATTTT. Its translation: CASSYSPDRDNQPQHF.

This clone was observed a few times. V gene TRBV6-5 combines with J gene TRBJ2-5; TRBD1 matches at 7 bases. The J segment lost 4 bases and the V segment lost 5 bases, leaving 7 bases of the junction unmatched. The CDR3 is 14 amino acids. Germline CDR1 and CDR2: MNHEY and SVGAGI. DNA of the CDR3: TGTGCCAGCAGTCGTACACACAGGGGAGAGACCCAGTACTTC. Translating gives CASSRTHRGETQYF.

This chain uses TRBV29-1 with TRBJ1-1; a possible D gene is TRBD1 (5 bases). V was cut by 4 bases and J by 0 bases, with 6 bases left in between. CDR1 and CDR2 (germline): SQVTM, ANQGSEA. The CDR3 runs to 12 residues. The CDR3 region has the DNA TGCAGCGTTGGACAGTTGAACACTGAAGCTTTCTTT. It encodes CSVGQLNTEAFF.